The source of this T cell receptor beta chain is a study of glioma-infiltrating T cells. Using RNA template, CDR3s of TCR alpha and beta were amplified with iRepertoire arm-PCR. One entry per CDR3 protein, called by TCRdb with MiXCR from the multiplex PCR reads. The sample holds 300,000 to 450,000 distinct CDR3 sequences; approximately 42% are singletons and the top ten take approximately 12%. The germline CDR1 and CDR2 sequences are SEHNR and FQNEAQ (reference sequence). The CDR3 sequence is 17 residues long. The germline V and J ends were trimmed by 1 base and 0 bases, with 14 bases remaining between them.

The sequence came from a human donor with low-grade glioma or glioblastoma, undergoing nonglioma brain surgery, or in good health (not recorded which). The chain links TRBV7-9 to TRBJ2-3; a weak D match, TRBD2 (5 bases). Sequencing was performed on glioma tissue, nonneoplastic brain tissue, or PBMCs (not recorded which). The CDR3 sequence: CASSLERRWHSTDTQYF. Here the CDR3 DNA reads TGTGCCAGCAGCTTAGAGCGGCGCTGGCACAGCACAGATACGCAGTATTTT.